This TCR beta chain was identified in a study of blood T cell repertoires in COVID-19. At the level of the study: Some COVID-19 samples were acute and others convalescent; all came from the United States, Italy and Spain. PBMCs, B-cell-depleted T cells, or T cells provided the cDNA or gDNA that made up the material.

The method was immunoSEQ multiplex PCR; TCRdb's version includes in-frame clones alone and lacks a portion of them. The sample has about 70,000 clones, around three quarters seen once. This CDR3 has 13 residues. Germline V gene lookup returns CDR1 WSHSY and CDR2 SAAADI. Deletions cut 5 bases from V and 4 bases from J, with 6 bases between. The sequencing sample was made of peripheral blood. The V gene is TRBV10-2, the J gene TRBJ2-6, with D hard to call. The clonotype was recovered from a woman aged 80 or older with active or convalescent COVID-19. This CDR3 is CASSYPGANVLTF. CDR3 nucleotide sequence: TGCGCCAGCAGTTATCCCGGGGCCAACGTCCTGACTTTC.